These T cell receptor beta chains were read from a single sample in a study of neurological immune-mediated disorders. TCRdb re-called the 5' RACE reads with MiXCR, one entry per CDR3 protein. The sample contains tens of thousands of distinct CDR3 sequences, roughly 4.8% of which appear only once. The specimen sequenced was PBMCs. The receptors come from a man aged 25 to 40 with multiple sclerosis. Both conserved end residues are part of each CDR3. A D gene is named only where the DNA matches it firmly. Only some rows state a clone size, as once, few, many or a class for expanded clones.

v_call: TRBV7-9; clone_size: many; j_call: TRBJ2-6; d_call: .; cdr3_aa: CASSPPLRTNVLTF; cdr3_nt: TGTGCCAGCAGCCCACCTTTAAGGACCAACGTCCTGACTTTC
v_call: TRBV2; clone_size: many; j_call: TRBJ2-7; d_call: TRBD2; cdr3_aa: CASSEATSGSYEQYF; cdr3_nt: TGTGCCAGCAGTGAGGCGACTAGCGGATCCTACGAGCAGTACTTC
v_call: TRBV4-2; clone_size: many; j_call: TRBJ1-1; d_call: TRBD1; cdr3_aa: CASSQEGGQGWTEAFF; cdr3_nt: TGTGCCAGCAGCCAAGAGGGCGGACAGGGGTGGACTGAAGCTTTCTTT
v_call: TRBV5-6; clone_size: many; j_call: TRBJ1-5; d_call: .; cdr3_aa: CASSFGGVAQPQHF; cdr3_nt: TGTGCCAGCAGCTTTGGAGGGGTTGCCCAGCCCCAGCATTTT
v_call: TRBV7-8; clone_size: .; j_call: TRBJ2-7; d_call: .; cdr3_aa: CASSIYSYEQYF; cdr3_nt: TGTGCCAGCAGCATATACTCCTACGAGCAGTACTTC
v_call: TRBV6-4; clone_size: many; j_call: TRBJ2-3; d_call: .; cdr3_aa: CASSDRPSTDTQYF; cdr3_nt: TGTGCCAGCAGTGACCGTCCTAGCACAGATACGCAGTATTTT
v_call: TRBV7-2; clone_size: many; j_call: TRBJ2-1; d_call: TRBD2; cdr3_aa: CASRTSGGAYNEQFF; cdr3_nt: TGTGCCAGCAGAACTAGCGGGGGGGCCTACAATGAGCAGTTCTTC
v_call: TRBV6-5; clone_size: many; j_call: TRBJ1-1; d_call: .; cdr3_aa: CASSHQRGAVMNTEAFF; cdr3_nt: TGTGCCAGCAGCCACCAGAGGGGGGCCGTCATGAACACTGAAGCTTTCTTT
v_call: TRBV7-2; clone_size: many; j_call: TRBJ2-7; d_call: .; cdr3_aa: CASSSRGGGTYEQYF; cdr3_nt: TGTGCCAGCAGCTCGAGGGGGGGCGGAACCTACGAGCAGTACTTC
v_call: TRBV24-1; clone_size: .; j_call: TRBJ1-5; d_call: TRBD1; cdr3_aa: CATGTGLEPQHF; cdr3_nt: TGTGCCACCGGGACAGGGCTCGAGCCCCAGCATTTT
v_call: TRBV6-5; clone_size: many; j_call: TRBJ1-2; d_call: TRBD1; cdr3_aa: CASTPDRSISYTF; cdr3_nt: TGTGCCAGCACCCCGGACAGGTCGATCAGCTACACCTTC
v_call: TRBV3-1; clone_size: .; j_call: TRBJ1-2; d_call: .; cdr3_aa: CASSQEAVRGYTF; cdr3_nt: TGTGCCAGCAGCCAAGAGGCAGTGCGGGGCTACACCTTC
v_call: TRBV6-2/TRBV6-3; clone_size: .; j_call: TRBJ2-1; d_call: .; cdr3_aa: CASSLRPRDTYNEQFF; cdr3_nt: TGTGCCAGCAGTTTGAGGCCCAGGGATACCTACAATGAGCAGTTCTTC
v_call: TRBV5-1; clone_size: many; j_call: TRBJ2-1; d_call: .; cdr3_aa: CASSFQGGAFYNEQFF; cdr3_nt: TGCGCCAGCAGCTTTCAGGGTGGAGCCTTTTACAATGAGCAGTTCTTC
v_call: TRBV6-6; clone_size: few; j_call: TRBJ2-5; d_call: .; cdr3_aa: CASSYNSGLAQYF; cdr3_nt: TGTGCCAGCAGTTACAATTCGGGGTTAGCCCAGTACTTC
v_call: TRBV9; clone_size: many; j_call: TRBJ1-1; d_call: TRBD1; cdr3_aa: CASSRSGGTGNTEAFF; cdr3_nt: TGTGCCAGCAGCCGCTCAGGGGGGACAGGAAACACTGAAGCTTTCTTT
v_call: TRBV24-1; clone_size: few; j_call: TRBJ2-3; d_call: TRBD1; cdr3_aa: CATSEPGQGSTDTQYF; cdr3_nt: TGTGCCACCAGTGAACCGGGACAGGGCTCCACAGATACGCAGTATTTT
v_call: TRBV12-5; clone_size: .; j_call: TRBJ2-2; d_call: .; cdr3_aa: CASGSGQRTGELFF; cdr3_nt: TGTGCTAGTGGTTCCGGACAGCGCACCGGGGAGCTGTTTTTT
v_call: TRBV7-9; clone_size: many; j_call: TRBJ2-3; d_call: .; cdr3_aa: CASSLGSRPDTQYF; cdr3_nt: TGTGCCAGCAGCTTAGGGAGTCGACCAGATACGCAGTATTTT
v_call: TRBV9; clone_size: many; j_call: TRBJ2-3; d_call: .; cdr3_aa: CASSVNPPDTQYF; cdr3_nt: TGTGCCAGCAGCGTAAACCCCCCAGATACGCAGTATTTT
v_call: TRBV5-1; clone_size: .; j_call: TRBJ2-7; d_call: .; cdr3_aa: CASHENYEQYF; cdr3_nt: TGCGCCAGCCACGAGAATTACGAGCAGTACTTC
v_call: TRBV20-1; clone_size: many; j_call: TRBJ1-1; d_call: .; cdr3_aa: CSARGAMNTEAFF; cdr3_nt: TGCAGTGCTAGAGGGGCGATGAACACTGAAGCTTTCTTT
v_call: TRBV3-1; clone_size: many; j_call: TRBJ1-6; d_call: .; cdr3_aa: CASSQDGGSGYNSPLHF; cdr3_nt: TGTGCCAGCAGCCAAGATGGGGGCAGTGGCTATAATTCACCCCTCCACTTT
v_call: TRBV7-3; clone_size: many; j_call: TRBJ2-1; d_call: .; cdr3_aa: CASSLEGDLYNEQFF; cdr3_nt: TGTGCCAGCAGCTTAGAAGGGGACCTGTACAATGAGCAGTTCTTC
v_call: TRBV20-1; clone_size: many; j_call: TRBJ2-3; d_call: .; cdr3_aa: CSARHPGVGSTDTQYF; cdr3_nt: TGCAGTGCTAGACACCCAGGGGTAGGGAGCACAGATACGCAGTATTTT
v_call: TRBV5-1; clone_size: few; j_call: TRBJ2-3; d_call: TRBD1; cdr3_aa: CASSLEGARGGTQYF; cdr3_nt: TGCGCCAGCAGCTTGGAGGGGGCTAGAGGAGGTACGCAGTATTTT
v_call: TRBV5-1; clone_size: many; j_call: TRBJ2-1; d_call: TRBD2; cdr3_aa: CASSFPSGGFNEQFF; cdr3_nt: TGCGCCAGCAGCTTCCCAAGCGGGGGCTTCAATGAGCAGTTCTTC